A single T cell receptor (beta chain) is shown here with its context. The authors took blood RNA from unsorted whole blood and also extracted germline DNA. Making TCR beta cDNA involved 400 to 600 ng total RNA and a constant-region primer. Slightly modified ARM-PCR with three nested multiplex PCR rounds yielded TCR beta libraries. The two initial PCR rounds, around 10 cycles each, used TRBV1-TRBV30 forward and C-beta reverse primers. Each CDR3 protein gets one entry after TCRdb re-called the multiplex PCR reads with MiXCR. The repertoire has about 300,000 distinct CDR3 sequences, about 62% of them found once; the top ten carry 9% to 10%. The record originates from a study of tumor-infiltrating lymphocytes in primary liver carcinoma. Trimming cost V 1 base and J 1 base, with 7 bases left between them. The CDR3 is 14 residues long. Germline CDR1 is ENHRY and CDR2 is SYGVKD.

This sequence was found in a man aged 40-49 years with primary liver carcinoma and hepatitis B virus infection. The V gene is TRBV10-3, the J gene TRBJ2-5; D tentatively fits TRBD1 or TRBD2 (5 bases each). The sequenced sample consisted of peripheral blood. As DNA, the CDR3 is TGTGCCATCAGTGAGTGGGGGACCCAAGAGACCCAGTACTTC. Protein product: CAISEWGTQETQYF.